This note documents a single T cell receptor (beta chain) sequence. Germline CDR1 reads SGHVS; CDR2 reads FNYEAQ. Trimming shortened V by 2 bases and J by 2 bases, and 15 bases separated the two germline ends. This CDR3 has 16 residues. Clones were read by immunoSEQ multiplex PCR, and TCRdb kept only the in-frame ones, dropping some. This sample yields some 290,000 clones, of which approximately 90% are seen a single time; around 4.2% belongs to the top ten. The source of the sample is a study of blood T cell repertoires in COVID-19. The wider study: COVID-19 samples from acute and convalescent phases originated in the United States, Italy and Spain. PBMCs, B-cell-depleted T cells, or T cells provided the cDNA or gDNA that made up the material.

The sample consisted of PBMCs or T cells enriched from blood (not recorded which). This chain connects TRBV7-6 to TRBJ2-5; a weak D match, TRBD1 (5 bases). The source is a woman in her twenties or thirties who had been exposed to COVID-19. CDR3 sequence: CASSLYRDPGQETQYF. The CDR3 region has the DNA TGTGCCAGCAGCTTATATCGTGATCCAGGGCAAGAGACCCAGTACTTC.